This T cell receptor beta chain was recorded in a study of cytomegalovirus exposure and HLA in healthy donors. Study-level information: Genotyping showed roughly 81% of roughly 400 donors falling in the Caucasian-associated ancestry cluster.

Study observations and caveats: Researchers reported that a few CMV-associated chains were confirmed in vitro as CMV antigen-specific. With later analysis, a missense DCLRE1C variant became linked to TCR beta V- and J-gene trimming.

The V end was cut by 1 base, the J end by 5 bases, with 18 bases between. The germline gives CDR1 KGHSH, CDR2 LQKENI. The CDR3 runs to 16 residues. Researchers ran the PCR with 60 Vbeta and 13 Jbeta primers. Here immunoSEQ multiplex PCR was the method, and the copy in TCRdb shows in-frame clones only, minus some. The sample yields 150,000 to 200,000 clones, about four fifths seen once. Note on this clone: Its specificity is unknown.

The sequenced material came from PBMCs. The sequence came from a man in his thirties or forties in good health and CMV-seronegative. The genes are TRBV18 and TRBJ2-7; D unclear. DNA for the CDR3: TGTGCCAGCTCACCACTTCAAGGCTTGATCCGGGACGAGCAGTACTTC. It codes for CASSPLQGLIRDEQYF. Full variable domain (rest looked up from reference TRBV18 and TRBJ2-7): NAGVMQNPRHLVRRRGQEARLRCSPMKGHSHVYWYRQLPEEGLKFMVYLQKENIIDESGMPKERFSAEFPKEGPSILRIQQVVRGDSAAYFCASSPLQGLIRDEQYFGPGTRLTVT.